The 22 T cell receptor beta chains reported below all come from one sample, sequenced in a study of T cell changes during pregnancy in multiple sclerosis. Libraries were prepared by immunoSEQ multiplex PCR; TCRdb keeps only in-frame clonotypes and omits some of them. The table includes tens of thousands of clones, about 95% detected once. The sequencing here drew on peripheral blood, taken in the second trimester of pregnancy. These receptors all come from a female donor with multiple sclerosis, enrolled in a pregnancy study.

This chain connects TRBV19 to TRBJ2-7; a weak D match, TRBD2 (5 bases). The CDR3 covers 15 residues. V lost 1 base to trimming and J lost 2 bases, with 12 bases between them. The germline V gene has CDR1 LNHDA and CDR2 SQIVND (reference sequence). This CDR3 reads CASSIGRGGTYEQYF. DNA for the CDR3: TGTGCCAGTAGTATAGGGAGAGGAGGAACCTACGAGCAGTACTTC.

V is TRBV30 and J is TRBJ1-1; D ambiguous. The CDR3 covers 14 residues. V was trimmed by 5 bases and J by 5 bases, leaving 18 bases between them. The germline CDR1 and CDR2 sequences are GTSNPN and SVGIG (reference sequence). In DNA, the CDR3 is TGTGCCTGGGGCACCGCGGGGTTGGGGACTGAAGCTTTCTTT. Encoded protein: CAWGTAGLGTEAFF. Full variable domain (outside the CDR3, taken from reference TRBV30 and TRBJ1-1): SQTIHQWPATLVQPVGSPLSLECTVEGTSNPNLYWYRQAAGRGLQLLFYSVGIGQISSEVPQNLSASRPQDRQFILSSKKLLLSDSGFYLCAWGTAGLGTEAFFGQGTRLTVV.

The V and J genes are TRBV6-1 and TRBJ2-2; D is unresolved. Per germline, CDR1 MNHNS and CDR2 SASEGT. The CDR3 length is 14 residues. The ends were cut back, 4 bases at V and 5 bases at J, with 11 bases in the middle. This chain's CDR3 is CASSAHPQTGELFF. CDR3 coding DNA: TGTGCCAGCAGTGCGCATCCTCAGACCGGGGAGCTGTTTTTT.

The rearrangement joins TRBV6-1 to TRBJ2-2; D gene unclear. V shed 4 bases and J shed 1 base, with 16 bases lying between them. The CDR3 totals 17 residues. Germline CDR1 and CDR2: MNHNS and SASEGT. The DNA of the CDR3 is TGTGCCAGCAGTGGCCCCCTCGACACGCTGAACACCGGGGAGCTGTTTTTT. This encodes CASSGPLDTLNTGELFF.

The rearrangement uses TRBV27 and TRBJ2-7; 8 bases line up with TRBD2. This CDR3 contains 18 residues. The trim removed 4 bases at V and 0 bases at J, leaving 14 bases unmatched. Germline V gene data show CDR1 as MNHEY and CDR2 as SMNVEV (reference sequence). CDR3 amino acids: CASSSYRLLAESSYEQYF. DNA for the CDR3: TGTGCCAGCAGTTCCTACCGACTACTAGCGGAGAGCTCCTACGAGCAGTACTTC.

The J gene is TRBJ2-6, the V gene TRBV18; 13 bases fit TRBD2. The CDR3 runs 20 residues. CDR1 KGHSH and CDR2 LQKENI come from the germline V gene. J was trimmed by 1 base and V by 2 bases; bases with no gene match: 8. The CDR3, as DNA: TGTGCCAGCTCACCATATCTTCGACTAGCGGGAGGATCTGGGGCCAACGTCCTGACTTTC. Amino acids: CASSPYLRLAGGSGANVLTF.

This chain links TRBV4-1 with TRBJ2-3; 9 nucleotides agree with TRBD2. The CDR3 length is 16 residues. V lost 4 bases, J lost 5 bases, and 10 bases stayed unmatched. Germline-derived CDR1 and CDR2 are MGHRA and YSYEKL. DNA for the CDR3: TGCGCCAGCAGCCCGGTAGTAGCGGGAGCCAAAGATACGCAGTATTTT. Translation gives CASSPVVAGAKDTQYF.

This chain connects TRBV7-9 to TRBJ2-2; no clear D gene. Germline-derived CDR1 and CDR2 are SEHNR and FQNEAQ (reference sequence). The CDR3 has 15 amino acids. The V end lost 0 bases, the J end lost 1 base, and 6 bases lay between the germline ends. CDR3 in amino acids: CASSLAVRNTGELFF. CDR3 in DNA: TGTGCCAGCAGCTTAGCGGTGCGGAACACCGGGGAGCTGTTTTTT.

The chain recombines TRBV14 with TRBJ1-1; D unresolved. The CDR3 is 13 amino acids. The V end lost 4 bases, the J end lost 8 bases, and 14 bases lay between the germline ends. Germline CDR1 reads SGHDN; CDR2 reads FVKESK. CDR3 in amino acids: CASSRARLAEAFF. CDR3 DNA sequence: TGTGCCAGCAGCCGGGCCCGGCTGGCCGAAGCTTTCTTT.

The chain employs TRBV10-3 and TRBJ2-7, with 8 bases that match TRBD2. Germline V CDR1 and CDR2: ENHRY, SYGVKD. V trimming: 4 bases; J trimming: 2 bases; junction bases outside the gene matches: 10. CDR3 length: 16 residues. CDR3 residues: CAISAPREGSTYEQYF. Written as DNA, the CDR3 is TGTGCCATCAGTGCCCCCCGGGAGGGGTCAACCTACGAGCAGTACTTC.

The CDR3 DNA reads as TGTGCCAGCAGTTTCAGGCCCTCCTACGAGCAGTACTTC. Its protein is CASSFRPSYEQYF. The chain carries TRBV27 and TRBJ2-7; D not certain. V was pared by 3 bases and J by 0 bases, with 6 bases between. Germline CDR1 and CDR2: MNHEY and SMNVEV (reference sequence). The CDR3 covers 13 residues.

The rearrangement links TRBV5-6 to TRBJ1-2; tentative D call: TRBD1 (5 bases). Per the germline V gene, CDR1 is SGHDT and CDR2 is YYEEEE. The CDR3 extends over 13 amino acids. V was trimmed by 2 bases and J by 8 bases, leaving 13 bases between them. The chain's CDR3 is CASSLGRGRGYTF. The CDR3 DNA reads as TGTGCCAGCAGCTTAGGAAGGGGCCGCGGCTACACCTTC.

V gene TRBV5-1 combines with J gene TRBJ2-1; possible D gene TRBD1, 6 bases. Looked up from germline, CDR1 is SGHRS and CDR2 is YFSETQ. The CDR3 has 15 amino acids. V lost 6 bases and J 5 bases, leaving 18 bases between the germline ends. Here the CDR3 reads CASKLDRAANNEQFF. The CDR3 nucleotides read TGCGCCAGCAAACTGGACAGAGCCGCAAACAATGAGCAGTTCTTC.

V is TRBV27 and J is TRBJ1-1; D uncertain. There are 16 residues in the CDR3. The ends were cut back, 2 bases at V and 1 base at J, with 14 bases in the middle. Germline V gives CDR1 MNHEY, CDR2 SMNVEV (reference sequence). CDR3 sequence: CASSLRARYENTEAFF. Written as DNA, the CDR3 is TGTGCCAGCAGTTTACGCGCCCGATATGAGAACACTGAAGCTTTCTTT.

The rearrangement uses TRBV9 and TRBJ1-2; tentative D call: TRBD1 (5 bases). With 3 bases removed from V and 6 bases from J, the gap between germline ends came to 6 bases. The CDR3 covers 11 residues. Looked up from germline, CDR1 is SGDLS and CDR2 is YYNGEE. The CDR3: CASSGGDGYTF. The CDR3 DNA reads TGTGCCAGCAGCGGGGGGGATGGCTACACCTTC.

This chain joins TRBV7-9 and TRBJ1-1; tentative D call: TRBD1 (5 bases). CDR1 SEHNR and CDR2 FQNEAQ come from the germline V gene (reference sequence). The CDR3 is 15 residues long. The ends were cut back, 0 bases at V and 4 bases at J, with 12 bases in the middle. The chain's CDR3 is CASSLAPGGFTEAFF. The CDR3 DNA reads TGTGCCAGCAGCTTAGCCCCCGGGGGATTCACTGAAGCTTTCTTT.

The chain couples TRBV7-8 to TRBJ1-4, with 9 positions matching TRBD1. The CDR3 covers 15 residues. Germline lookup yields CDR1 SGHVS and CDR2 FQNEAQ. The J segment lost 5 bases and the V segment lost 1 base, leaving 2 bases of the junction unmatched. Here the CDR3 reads CASSLEDRGNEKLFF. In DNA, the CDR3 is TGTGCCAGCAGCTTAGAGGACAGGGGAAATGAAAAACTGTTTTTT.

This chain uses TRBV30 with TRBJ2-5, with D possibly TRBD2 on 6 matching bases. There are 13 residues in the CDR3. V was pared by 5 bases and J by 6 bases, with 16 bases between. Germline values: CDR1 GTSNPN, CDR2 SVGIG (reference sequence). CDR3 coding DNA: TGTGCCTGGTCGGGAGCCGCCAAGCAGACCCAGTACTTC. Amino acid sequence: CAWSGAAKQTQYF. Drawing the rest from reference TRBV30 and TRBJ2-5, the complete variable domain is SQTIHQWPATLVQPVGSPLSLECTVEGTSNPNLYWYRQAAGRGLQLLFYSVGIGQISSEVPQNLSASRPQDRQFILSSKKLLLSDSGFYLCAWSGAAKQTQYFGPGTRLLVL.

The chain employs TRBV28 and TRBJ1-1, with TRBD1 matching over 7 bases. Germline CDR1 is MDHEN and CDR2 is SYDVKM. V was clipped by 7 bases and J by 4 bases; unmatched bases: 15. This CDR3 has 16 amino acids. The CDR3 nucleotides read TGTGCCAGCACCCCACTATTGACAGGGCTGAGCACTGAAGCTTTCTTT. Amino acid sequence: CASTPLLTGLSTEAFF.

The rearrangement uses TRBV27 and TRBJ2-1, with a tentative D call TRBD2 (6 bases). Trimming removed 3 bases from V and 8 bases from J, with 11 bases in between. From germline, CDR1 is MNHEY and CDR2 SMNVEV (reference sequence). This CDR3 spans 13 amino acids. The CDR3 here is CASSLRGFDEQFF. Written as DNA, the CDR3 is TGTGCCAGCAGTTTGCGGGGTTTCGATGAGCAGTTCTTC.

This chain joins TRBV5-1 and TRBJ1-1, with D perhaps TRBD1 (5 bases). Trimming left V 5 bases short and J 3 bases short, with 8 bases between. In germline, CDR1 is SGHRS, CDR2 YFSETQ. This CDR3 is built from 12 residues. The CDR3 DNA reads TGCGCCAGCAGACAGGTGGACACTGAAGCTTTCTTT. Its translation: CASRQVDTEAFF.

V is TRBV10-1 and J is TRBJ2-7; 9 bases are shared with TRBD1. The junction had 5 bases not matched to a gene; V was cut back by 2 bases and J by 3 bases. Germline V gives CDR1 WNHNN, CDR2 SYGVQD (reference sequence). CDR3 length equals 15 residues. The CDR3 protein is CASSETGTGRYEQYF. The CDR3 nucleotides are TGCGCCAGCAGTGAGACCGGGACAGGGCGCTACGAGCAGTACTTC.